This TCR beta chain comes out of a study of vaccination and CD4 T cells after COVID-19. In the study overall: Overlapping SARS-CoV-2, HCoV-NL63, HCoV-OC43 and HCoV-229E spike peptides were used to stimulate cells.

The study's findings and limits: Median counts of SARS-CoV-2-reactive clonotypes increased from roughly 19 to 38; this difference was not significant.

The treatment is: roughly ten-day PBMC culture with coronavirus spike peptide pools or control peptides (ViraFEST assay). Prior to the COVID-19 pandemic (2011-2018), the unexposed donor's CD4+ T cells were collected. Where cells permitted, unexposed-donor CD4+ T cells were probed with SARS-CoV-2 S/N and four cold-coronavirus spikes. Of note for this clonotype: As yet, its antigen is unknown.

The Oncomine TCR Beta short-read assay was applied to DNA of cultured CD4+ T cells. Investigators obtained genomic DNA by extraction from cultured CD4+ T cells. TCRdb ran MiXCR on the PCR reads and lists one entry per CDR3 protein. The sample consists of some 4,900 distinct CDR3 sequences, 35% to 45% of them appearing once. The ends were cut back, 3 bases at V and 1 base at J, with 7 bases in the middle. There are 14 residues in the CDR3. Germline V gene data show CDR1 as KGHSH and CDR2 as LQKENI. Input material: CD4+ T cells from blood, cultured in vitro. V and J are TRBV18 and TRBJ1-5; unclear D gene. This TCR was recovered from a human donor in good health. The CDR3 DNA sequence: TGTGCCAGCTCACCCTCGGGGAGCAATCAGCCCCAGCATTTT. Amino acids: CASSPSGSNQPQHF.